The rows below give T cell receptor beta chains drawn from one sample of a study of blood T cell repertoires in COVID-19. Some clones are missing from TCRdb's copy, which holds only in-frame ones; the method was immunoSEQ multiplex PCR. The table includes around 380,000 clones, more than 70% detected once. The specimen was PBMCs or T cells enriched from blood (not recorded which). The receptors derive from a man between 25 and 39 years old who had recovered from COVID-19. The conserved cysteine and the conserved F or W are not part of the CDR3 here.

v_call cdr3_aa
TRBV11-2 ASSTDTYGYT
TRBV19 ASHLGGMLDAGNTIY
TRBV10-1 ASGTGANPYEQY
TRBV7-9 ASSLAGNYGYT
TRBV7-6 ASSSTRDVRGRETQY
TRBV7-3 ASSTNPGLATNTGELF
TRBV5-4 ASSSLDREGYGYT
TRBV6-2/TRBV6-3 ASSYPGLAADEQY
TRBV5-4 ASSAGGRYNYGYT
TRBV12-3/TRBV12-4 ASSPRQASPLH
TRBV5-1 ASSPIAGGTHEQF